The 27 T cell receptor beta chains below all came from one sample that was sequenced in a study of blood T cell repertoires in COVID-19. Sequencing used immunoSEQ multiplex PCR; TCRdb keeps in-frame clones, though not all of them. The sample contains around 64,000 clones, 65% to 80% of which appear only once. Material for sequencing was peripheral blood. The receptors here all came from a man aged 55-75 years with acute or convalescent COVID-19.

The V call is TRBV4-1, the J call TRBJ1-5, with D possibly being TRBD1 (6 bases). The CDR3 contains 14 residues. Trimming removed 3 bases from V and 2 bases from J, with 8 bases in between. Germline V gene lookup returns CDR1 MGHRA and CDR2 YSYEKL. The CDR3 DNA reads as TGCGCCAGCAGCCAGGCAGGGGGCAATCAGCCCCAGCATTTT. Amino acids: CASSQAGGNQPQHF.

The V and J genes are TRBV28 and TRBJ2-5, with D tentatively TRBD1 (6 bases). The germline gives CDR1 MDHEN, CDR2 SYDVKM. There are 14 residues in the CDR3. Trimming stripped 6 bases from V and 1 base from J, with 12 bases between. CDR3 residues: CASRPTGIQETQYF. CDR3 nucleotide sequence: TGTGCCAGCAGGCCCACAGGGATCCAAGAGACCCAGTACTTC.

The chain employs TRBV10-3 and TRBJ1-1; D is unresolved. CDR3 size: 17 residues. Trimming shortened V by 3 bases and J by 5 bases, and 22 bases separated the two germline ends. Germline V gene lookup returns CDR1 ENHRY and CDR2 SYGVKD. The CDR3 DNA reads as TGTGCCATCAGTGATCAGACTGGAGCCCCTTTTGGTACTGAAGCTTTCTTT. Translation gives CAISDQTGAPFGTEAFF.

V gene TRBV29-1 combines with J gene TRBJ1-2; D unresolved. The CDR3 extends over 13 amino acids. The germline gives CDR1 SQVTM, CDR2 ANQGSEA. Trimming took off 7 bases at V and 1 base at J, with 13 bases between the two ends. The CDR3 protein is CSADGIVNYGYTF. The DNA of the CDR3 is TGCAGCGCTGACGGGATCGTTAACTATGGCTACACCTTC.

V usage is TRBV5-1 and J usage is TRBJ1-1, with D tentatively TRBD1 (5 bases). Germline V CDR1 and CDR2: SGHRS, YFSETQ. The CDR3 is made up of 14 amino acids. The germline V and J ends were trimmed by 5 bases and 4 bases, with 15 bases remaining between them. Written as DNA, the CDR3 is TGCGCCAGCAGTAGGGACGGGGAGGTCACTGAAGCTTTCTTT. Its protein is CASSRDGEVTEAFF. The complete variable domain, with remaining parts taken from reference TRBV5-1 and TRBJ1-1, reads KAGVTQTPRYLIKTRGQQVTLSCSPISGHRSVSWYQQTPGQGLQFLFEYFSETQRNKGNFPGRFSGRQFSNSRSEMNVSTLELGDSALYLCASSRDGEVTEAFFGQGTRLTVV.

This clone has a handful of counts. The V and J genes are TRBV3-1 (or the pseudogene TRBV3-2) and TRBJ2-7; D is unresolved. With 4 bases removed from V and 6 bases from J, the gap between germline ends came to 16 bases. The CDR3 extends over 14 amino acids. The germline V gene encodes CDR1 LGHDT and CDR2 YNNKEL (reference sequence). The CDR3 spells CASSPSYSGGEQYF. In DNA, the CDR3 is TGTGCCAGCAGCCCATCTTACTCCGGCGGCGAGCAGTACTTC.

This clone was counted only a few times. CDR3 region: CSASSAPGQGAGATNEKLFF. In DNA form, the CDR3 reads TGCAGTGCTAGTTCGGCCCCGGGACAGGGGGCCGGAGCAACTAATGAAAAACTGTTTTTT. V and J are TRBV20-1 and TRBJ1-4, with 12 nucleotides matching TRBD1. Germline CDR1 DFQATT, CDR2 SNEGSKA (reference sequence). CDR3 length: 20 amino acids. The V and J ends lost 3 bases and 0 bases, in that order; junction bases with no gene match: 14.

The genes are TRBV28 and TRBJ2-3, with TRBD2 identical over 14 bases. In germline, CDR1 is MDHEN, CDR2 SYDVKM. J lost 5 bases, V lost 5 bases, and 9 bases had no gene match. The CDR3 loop spans 17 amino acids. CDR3 sequence reads: CASSRGLAGVWGDTQYF. The CDR3 coding sequence is TGTGCCAGCAGTCGGGGACTAGCGGGAGTATGGGGAGATACGCAGTATTTT.

The CDR3 reads CASSYKRQLAKNIQYF. In DNA form, the CDR3 reads TGTGCCAGCAGTTACAAGAGACAGTTAGCCAAAAACATTCAGTACTTC. This rearrangement joins TRBV6-5 to TRBJ2-4; D is perhaps TRBD1 (5 bases). Trimming shortened V by 2 bases and J by 0 bases, and 11 bases separated the two germline ends. The CDR3 is made up of 16 amino acids. Germline CDR1 MNHEY, CDR2 SVGAGI.

This chain uses TRBV6-6 with TRBJ2-2; D might be TRBD1 (5 bases). The CDR3 runs 13 residues. The V end was cut by 5 bases, the J end by 5 bases, with 9 bases between. Germline CDR1 reads MNHNY; CDR2 reads SVGAGI (reference sequence). The DNA for the CDR3 is TGTGCCAGCAGTCAACAGGAGACCGGGGAGCTGTTTTTT. Its translation is CASSQQETGELFF.

The rearrangement links TRBV11-3 to TRBJ2-4; TRBD1 is a possible D gene (5 bases). Trimming shortened V by 3 bases and J by 0 bases, and 15 bases separated the two germline ends. This CDR3 comprises 17 residues. Germline V gene lookup returns CDR1 SGHNT and CDR2 YENEEA. CDR3 sequence: CASSFWGRTLAKNIQYF. The CDR3 region has the DNA TGTGCCAGCAGCTTTTGGGGCAGGACGCTAGCCAAAAACATTCAGTACTTC. The whole variable domain, remainder taken from reference TRBV11-3 and TRBJ2-4, is EAGVVQSPRYKIIEKKQPVAFWCNPISGHNTLYWYLQNLGQGPELLIRYENEEAVDDSQLPKDRFSAERLKGVDSTLKIQPAELGDSAVYLCASSFWGRTLAKNIQYFGAGTRLSVL.

This chain links TRBV3-1 (or the pseudogene TRBV3-2) with TRBJ1-2; D is unresolved. Trimming removed 0 bases from V and 4 bases from J, with 15 bases in between. Germline V gives CDR1 LGHDT, CDR2 YNNKEL (reference sequence). The CDR3 has 16 amino acids. DNA of the CDR3: TGTGCCAGCAGCCAAGATTCTCGGGCGCGGGGCTATGGCTACACCTTC. As protein: CASSQDSRARGYGYTF.

The CDR3 reads CSVEGPGAGETQYF. The DNA for the CDR3 is TGCAGCGTTGAAGGGCCGGGAGCCGGAGAGACCCAGTACTTC. The rearrangement links TRBV29-1 to TRBJ2-5; possibly TRBD2 for D (6 bases). CDR3 size: 14 residues. The germline V and J ends were trimmed by 1 base and 4 bases, with 13 bases remaining between them. Germline V gene lookup returns CDR1 SQVTM and CDR2 ANQGSEA.

This clone turned up a few times. The chain employs TRBV29-1 and TRBJ1-1; 9 bases map to TRBD1. The CDR3 spans 12 residues. Germline V gives CDR1 SQVTM, CDR2 ANQGSEA. Trimming cost V 5 bases and J 11 bases; bases outside gene matches: 9. Here the CDR3 reads CSVLQGADGAFF. CDR3 nucleotides: TGCAGCGTTCTACAGGGGGCCGATGGGGCTTTCTTT.

The V and J genes are TRBV19 and TRBJ1-4; D remains ambiguous. Germline V gene data show CDR1 as LNHDA and CDR2 as SQIVND (reference sequence). The CDR3 sequence is 16 residues long. Trimming took off 4 bases at V and 10 bases at J, with 22 bases between the two ends. The CDR3 here is CASSTAPGRGAGKLFF. The CDR3 nucleotides are TGTGCCAGTAGTACTGCCCCTGGTCGGGGAGCGGGAAAACTGTTTTTT.

The rearrangement links TRBV4-2 to TRBJ1-5, with no clear D. The germline V and J ends were trimmed by 3 bases and 6 bases, with 9 bases remaining between them. CDR3 length: 13 residues. Germline V gives CDR1 LGHNA, CDR2 YNFKEQ. The CDR3 coding sequence is TGTGCCAGCAGCCAGGCTCGGGGTCAGCCCCAGCATTTT. Translated: CASSQARGQPQHF.

The count of this clone is one. The rearrangement joins TRBV19 to TRBJ1-1; possibly TRBD1 for D (6 bases). CDR3 length equals 15 residues. Trimming took 3 bases from V and 0 from J, leaving 11 bases between them. Germline V gene data show CDR1 as LNHDA and CDR2 as SQIVND (reference sequence). CDR3 nucleotide sequence: TGTGCCAGTAGTATGCACGGGACAATGAACACTGAAGCTTTCTTT. Translating it yields CASSMHGTMNTEAFF.

The rearrangement links TRBV7-6 to TRBJ2-7; tentative D call: TRBD2 (5 bases). The ends were cut back, 1 base at V and 0 bases at J, with 13 bases in the middle. The germline gives CDR1 SGHVS, CDR2 FNYEAQ. CDR3 length: 16 residues. The CDR3 spells CASSLGASSRSYEQYF. For the CDR3, the DNA is TGTGCCAGCAGCTTAGGTGCGTCTAGCCGCTCCTACGAGCAGTACTTC.

V usage is TRBV2 and J usage is TRBJ1-3, with 8 positions matching TRBD1. Germline CDR1 is SNHLY and CDR2 is FYNNEI. V dropped 6 bases and J dropped 3; count of bases not matched to a gene: 7. This CDR3 contains 15 residues. The CDR3 here is CASRISGTGGNTIYF. DNA for the CDR3: TGTGCCAGCAGGATTTCCGGGACAGGTGGAAACACCATATATTTT. The full variable domain, rest sourced from reference TRBV2 and TRBJ1-3, is EPEVTQTPSHQVTQMGQEVILRCVPISNHLYFYWYRQILGQKVEFLVSFYNNEISEKSEIFDDQFSVERPDGSNFTLKIRSTKLEDSAMYFCASRISGTGGNTIYFGEGSWLTVV.

V gene TRBV6-1 combines with J gene TRBJ2-7; TRBD2 matches at 10 bases. This CDR3 is built from 16 residues. After removal of 3 bases from V and 3 bases from J, the junction contained 8 bases not matched to a gene. CDR1 and CDR2 from the germline V gene are MNHNS and SASEGT. CDR3 DNA sequence: TGTGCCAGCAGTGAGGAGACTAGCGGGCATAGCTACGAGCAGTACTTC. Amino acids: CASSEETSGHSYEQYF.

V usage is TRBV10-3 and J usage is TRBJ1-2; no reliable D call. The CDR3 runs to 15 residues. V lost 3 bases and J lost 0, with 11 bases in between. The germline V gene encodes CDR1 ENHRY and CDR2 SYGVKD. The CDR3 loop reads CAISDLQSSNYGYTF. As DNA, the CDR3 is TGTGCCATCAGTGACTTACAGAGCTCTAACTATGGCTACACCTTC.

The V call is TRBV19, the J call TRBJ1-5; D is undetermined. The V gene lost 3 bases and the J gene lost 7 bases, with 13 bases spanning the gap. Per germline, CDR1 LNHDA and CDR2 SQIVND (reference sequence). The CDR3 is made up of 14 amino acids. The CDR3 DNA follows: TGTGCCAGTAGTATGAGGGCAGGAGACCAGCCCCAGCATTTT. It is translated as CASSMRAGDQPQHF. Combining the CDR3 with reference TRBV19 and TRBJ1-5 gives the whole variable domain DGGITQSPKYLFRKEGQNVTLSCEQNLNHDAMYWYRQDPGQGLRLIYYSQIVNDFQKGDIAEGYSVSREKKESFPLTVTSAQKNPTAFYLCASSMRAGDQPQHFGDGTRLSIL.

This chain uses TRBV12-3 or TRBV12-4 with TRBJ1-5, with D possibly TRBD1 on 6 matching bases. The CDR3 runs to 12 residues. V shed 6 bases and J shed 5 bases, with 8 bases lying between them. CDR3 sequence: CASREGDQPQHF. CDR3 DNA: TGTGCCAGCAGAGAGGGGGATCAGCCCCAGCATTTT.

CDR3 residues: CASSLAGGAGANVLTF. CDR3 DNA sequence: TGTGCCAGCAGCTTAGCGGGAGGGGCTGGGGCCAACGTCCTGACTTTC. The chain employs TRBV27 and TRBJ2-6; 11 bases are shared with TRBD2. CDR3 length equals 16 residues. The V and J ends lost 6 bases and 2 bases, in that order; junction bases with no gene match: 3. Germline V gene lookup returns CDR1 MNHEY and CDR2 SMNVEV (reference sequence).

The chain links TRBV13 to TRBJ2-5; no clear D. V was pared by 5 bases and J by 5 bases, with 18 bases between. Looked up from germline, CDR1 is PRHDT and CDR2 is FYEKMQ (reference sequence). This CDR3 comprises 15 residues. The CDR3: CASSPSSLFGETQYF. CDR3 DNA sequence: TGTGCCAGCAGCCCGAGTAGCCTGTTCGGGGAGACCCAGTACTTC.

This clone was seen a single time. This chain connects TRBV19 to TRBJ2-1; TRBD2 matches at 13 bases. This CDR3 contains 15 residues. Germline loops: CDR1 LNHDA, CDR2 SQIVND (reference sequence). V was clipped by 6 bases and J by 6 bases; unmatched bases: 5. CDR3 nucleotides: TGTGCCAGTAGCCGGACTAGCGGGAGTAGCAATGAGCAGTTCTTC. Its protein product is CASSRTSGSSNEQFF.

The chain has TRBV9 and TRBJ2-3; D uncertain. This CDR3 is 15 amino acids long. The V and J ends lost 0 bases and 0 bases respectively, with 8 bases between them. CDR1 is SGDLS, CDR2 YYNGEE, per germline. CDR3 in amino acids: CASSVGPGSTDTQYF. The CDR3 DNA follows: TGTGCCAGCAGCGTAGGTCCAGGCAGCACAGATACGCAGTATTTT.